This T cell receptor (beta chain) was recorded in a study of shared clonotypes between healthy human individuals. V lost 3 bases and J lost 2; bases outside the gene matches: 6. Germline V gene data show CDR1 as SGHVS and CDR2 as FQNEAQ. This CDR3 has 17 amino acids. Method: immunoSEQ multiplex PCR; TCRdb's copy keeps in-frame clones and lacks some. The repertoire has more than 2 million clones, approximately 94% of them found once; the top ten carry approximately 0.13%. The V and J genes are TRBV7-8 and TRBJ1-4; 10 bases agree with TRBD1. What was sequenced was naive CD4+ T cells sorted from blood. The sample's subset: CD45RA+ positively selected. This TCR was recovered from a man aged 18 to 30 in good health. The CDR3 sequence is CASSFRDRGLTNEKLFF. In DNA, the CDR3 is TGTGCCAGCAGCTTCCGGGACAGGGGACTTACTAATGAAAAACTGTTTTTT. The full variable domain, rest sourced from reference TRBV7-8 and TRBJ1-4, is GAGVSQSPRYKVAKRGQDVALRCDPISGHVSLFWYQQALGQGPEFLTYFQNEAQLDKSGLPSDRFFAERPEGSVSTLKIQRTQQEDSAVYLCASSFRDRGLTNEKLFFGSGTQLSVL.